The 32 T cell receptor beta chains below were found in one sample sequenced in a study of cytomegalovirus exposure and HLA in healthy donors. Profiling relied on immunoSEQ multiplex PCR, and the TCRdb table lists in-frame clones only, not all of them. The sample yields about 150,000 clones, just over 90% seen once. The material sequenced was PBMCs. The receptors were gathered from a man between 18 and 35 years old in good health and CMV-seronegative.

The V gene is TRBV4-2, the J gene TRBJ2-4, with 8 bases fitting TRBD2. Per the germline V gene, CDR1 is LGHNA and CDR2 is YNFKEQ. The V gene end was trimmed by 2 bases and the J gene end by 3 bases; junction bases not matched to a gene: 6. The CDR3 sequence is 16 residues long. DNA for the CDR3: TGTGCCAGCAGCCAAATCGGGAGGGGCCTCAAAAACATTCAGTACTTC. Protein product: CASSQIGRGLKNIQYF.

V gene TRBV30 combines with J gene TRBJ2-7; 9 bases are shared with TRBD1. Germline V gene sequence: CDR1 GTSNPN, CDR2 SVGIG (reference sequence). The CDR3 runs to 13 residues. CDR3 amino acids: CAYRDRETYEQYV. CDR3 nucleotide sequence: TGTGCTTACCGGGACAGGGAAACCTACGAGCAGTACGTC.

This chain uses TRBV7-9 with TRBJ1-2, with 7 bases aligning to TRBD1. The CDR3 extends over 15 amino acids. The J segment lost 8 bases and the V segment lost 4 bases, leaving 13 bases of the junction unmatched. In germline, CDR1 is SEHNR, CDR2 FQNEAQ (reference sequence). The DNA for the CDR3 is TGTGCCAGCAGCTCCCCGGGACAGTCTTTAGGGGGCTACACCTTC. Protein product: CASSSPGQSLGGYTF.

This chain uses TRBV18 with TRBJ1-1; D unclear. V lost 6 bases and J lost 5, with 16 bases in between. From germline, CDR1 is KGHSH and CDR2 LQKENI. CDR3 length equals 14 residues. The CDR3 coding sequence is TGTGCCAGCTCCGCAGCGGGCCGGGCGACTGAAGCTTTCTTT. It encodes CASSAAGRATEAFF.

In nucleotides, the CDR3 is TGTGCCAGCAGCCAAGAAATCGAGCAGGACAGGGGGCTTGGAAACACCATATATTTT. Its protein is CASSQEIEQDRGLGNTIYF. V gene TRBV14 combines with J gene TRBJ1-3, with TRBD1 identical over 11 bases. Germline CDR1 is SGHDN and CDR2 is FVKESK. V was pared by 0 bases and J by 3 bases, with 10 bases of the junction left unmatched. The CDR3 has 19 residues.

V usage is TRBV18 and J usage is TRBJ2-4, with D hard to call. This CDR3 has 14 residues. V lost 1 base to trimming and J lost 0 bases, with 4 bases between them. Germline V gene data show CDR1 as KGHSH and CDR2 as LQKENI. The CDR3 nucleotides read TGTGCCAGCTCACCACAGCGAGCCAAAAACATTCAGTACTTC. The encoded protein is CASSPQRAKNIQYF.

The rearrangement joins TRBV7-2 to TRBJ2-3; TRBD2 matches at 7 bases. V dropped 3 bases and J dropped 4; count of bases not matched to a gene: 7. CDR1 and CDR2 from the germline V gene are SGHTA and FQGNSA. The CDR3 loop spans 15 amino acids. The chain's CDR3 is CASSLSGGWADTQYF. The CDR3 DNA reads as TGTGCCAGCAGCTTGTCCGGGGGGTGGGCAGATACGCAGTATTTT.

This rearrangement joins TRBV2 to TRBJ2-6; the D is unclear. CDR1 SNHLY and CDR2 FYNNEI come from the germline V gene. Between the trimmed V and J ends, which lost 6 bases and 1 base, there was a span of 4 bases. CDR3 length: 13 amino acids. This CDR3 reads CASRESGANVLTF. CDR3 nucleotide sequence: TGTGCCAGCAGGGAGTCTGGGGCCAACGTCCTGACTTTC.

The chain is built from TRBV6-1 and TRBJ2-3; 11 bases match TRBD1. The CDR3 contains 14 residues. Germline V gives CDR1 MNHNS, CDR2 SASEGT. V lost 10 bases, J lost 1 base, and 4 bases stayed unmatched. CDR3 nucleotide sequence: TGTGCCATTGGGACAGGGGGTGGCACAGATACGCAGTATTTT. Residues: CAIGTGGGTDTQYF.

This clone was observed a handful of times. The chain is built from TRBV19 and TRBJ2-7, with 7 bases that match TRBD1. Germline CDR1 reads LNHDA; CDR2 reads SQIVND (reference sequence). The CDR3 loop spans 13 amino acids. J gave up 3 bases and V 5 bases, and 4 bases lay outside the gene matches. The CDR3 sequence: CASSARDSYEQYF. The CDR3 region has the DNA TGTGCCAGTAGTGCCCGGGACAGCTACGAGCAGTACTTC.

The chain couples TRBV25-1 to TRBJ2-1; 11 bases align to TRBD2. The germline gives CDR1 MGHDK, CDR2 SYGVNS. The CDR3 is 14 residues long. J was trimmed by 4 bases and V by 6 bases; bases with no gene match: 2. DNA of the CDR3: TGTGCCAGCAGGACTAGCGGGATTTACAATGAGCAGTTCTTC. Encoded protein: CASRTSGIYNEQFF.

The chain recombines TRBV4-1 with TRBJ2-5; D uncertain. Per the germline V gene, CDR1 is MGHRA and CDR2 is YSYEKL. Trimming removed 0 bases at V and 5 bases at J, with 16 bases between. The CDR3 contains 16 residues. The CDR3 loop reads CASSQDPAPSGETQYF. The DNA for the CDR3 is TGCGCCAGCAGCCAAGATCCGGCCCCCTCCGGGGAGACCCAGTACTTC.

The gene calls are TRBV9 and TRBJ2-5; a possible D gene is TRBD1 (5 bases). CDR1 and CDR2 from the germline V gene are SGDLS and YYNGEE. V was clipped by 4 bases and J by 5 bases, with 18 bases between them. The CDR3 runs to 15 residues. This CDR3 is CASSPRQLLGETQYF. CDR3 nucleotides: TGTGCCAGCAGCCCAAGACAGCTTCTAGGGGAGACCCAGTACTTC.

This clone came up a few times. V is TRBV27 and J is TRBJ1-2, with 7 bases fitting TRBD1. Germline V lookup: CDR1 MNHEY, CDR2 SMNVEV (reference sequence). This CDR3 spans 12 amino acids. The trim removed 6 bases at V and 6 bases at J, leaving 4 bases unmatched. This CDR3 is CASSSTGDGYTF. The CDR3 bases are TGTGCCAGCAGCAGCACAGGGGATGGCTACACCTTC.

The CDR3 nucleotides are TGTGCCAGCAGCTTAGTCGCGCAGCGGGGGGCGGAGACCCAGTACTTC. This codes for CASSLVAQRGAETQYF. The chain carries TRBV7-6 and TRBJ2-5; TRBD2 matches at 9 bases. Trimming removed 1 base from V and 5 bases from J; junction bases left unmatched: 8. The CDR3 has 16 residues. The V gene's germline CDR1 is SGHVS and CDR2 FNYEAQ. Full variable domain (outside the CDR3, taken from reference TRBV7-6 and TRBJ2-5): GAGVSQSPRYKVTKRGQDVALRCDPISGHVSLYWYRQALGQGPEFLTYFNYEAQQDKSGLPNDRFSAERPEGSISTLTIQRTEQRDSAMYRCASSLVAQRGAETQYFGPGTRLLVL.

The chain has TRBV5-6 and TRBJ2-1; D uncertain. Germline CDR1 and CDR2: SGHDT and YYEEEE. Trimming stripped 0 bases from V and 8 bases from J, with 15 bases between. The CDR3 is made up of 15 amino acids. Here the CDR3 reads CASSLAIPPMDEQFF. The CDR3, as DNA: TGTGCCAGCAGCTTGGCGATCCCCCCTATGGATGAGCAGTTCTTC.

The rearrangement joins TRBV15 to TRBJ2-2; TRBD1 agrees at 7 bases. Germline V gene lookup returns CDR1 LNHNV and CDR2 YYDKDF (reference sequence). Unmatched junction bases numbered 7, after V lost 1 base and J lost 2 bases. CDR3 length: 17 residues. The CDR3 bases are TGTGCCACCAGCAGAGCCCCGGGACAGACTAACACCGGGGAGCTGTTTTTT. Translating it yields CATSRAPGQTNTGELFF.

The gene calls are TRBV11-2 and TRBJ2-7, with TRBD2 identical over 11 bases. V trimming: 5 bases; J trimming: 6 bases; junction bases outside the gene matches: 12. The CDR3 is made up of 16 amino acids. CDR1 is SGHAT, CDR2 FQNNGV, per germline. In DNA form, the CDR3 reads TGTGCCAGCAGCGTAAGGCCATTAGCGGGGGGGCCCGAGCAGTACTTC. Protein sequence: CASSVRPLAGGPEQYF.

The chain uses TRBV15 and TRBJ2-5; D remains ambiguous. Trimming took off 0 bases at V and 2 bases at J, with 10 bases between the two ends. This CDR3 is 15 amino acids long. The germline V gene has CDR1 LNHNV and CDR2 YYDKDF (reference sequence). CDR3 sequence (DNA): TGTGCCACCAGCAGAGATCGAGGCAGTCAAGAGACCCAGTACTTC. Translating gives CATSRDRGSQETQYF.

J is TRBJ1-5 and V is TRBV6-5; D ambiguous. Germline lookup yields CDR1 MNHEY and CDR2 SVGAGI. Deletions cut 8 bases from V and 4 bases from J, with 12 bases between. The CDR3 is 13 residues long. DNA of the CDR3: TGTGCCAGCCGGCCTCCGGGGAATCAGCCCCAGCATTTT. This encodes CASRPPGNQPQHF.

The chain employs TRBV14 and TRBJ2-5; D perhaps matches TRBD2 (5 bases). Between the trimmed V and J ends, which lost 4 bases and 2 bases, there was a span of 11 bases. Germline CDR1 and CDR2: SGHDN and FVKESK. The CDR3 spans 14 residues. DNA for the CDR3: TGTGCCAGCAGCCTTGTACCGGGGCAAGAGACCCAGTACTTC. Translating it yields CASSLVPGQETQYF.

This clone was observed a few times. V usage is TRBV11-2 and J usage is TRBJ1-1, with no clear D. The CDR3 covers 12 residues. The V end lost 5 bases, the J end lost 8 bases, and 12 bases lay between the germline ends. Germline V gene lookup returns CDR1 SGHAT and CDR2 FQNNGV. CDR3 region: CASSRGSREAFF. The CDR3 region has the DNA TGTGCCAGCAGCCGAGGGAGCCGAGAAGCTTTCTTT.

In this sample, this clone turned up once. This chain joins TRBV21-1 and TRBJ1-5; the table assigns TRBD1, which was not confirmed against the DNA. TRBV21-1 is an annotated pseudogene. This CDR3 is built from 17 residues. The CDR3 DNA is TGTGCCAGCAGCAAAGACGGAAGAAGGACAGCAAATCAGCCCCAGCATTTT. This sequence encodes CASSKDGRRTANQPQHF.

The chain employs TRBV5-1 and TRBJ2-2, with 8 bases that match TRBD2. From germline, CDR1 is SGHRS and CDR2 YFSETQ. This CDR3 contains 13 residues. Losses at the gene ends were 4 bases for V and 7 bases for J; bases not matched to a gene: 3. CDR3 region: CASSEGTSGELFF. The CDR3 DNA reads TGCGCCAGCAGCGAGGGGACTAGCGGGGAGCTGTTTTTT. Supplemented by reference TRBV5-1 and TRBJ2-2, the full variable domain reads KAGVTQTPRYLIKTRGQQVTLSCSPISGHRSVSWYQQTPGQGLQFLFEYFSETQRNKGNFPGRFSGRQFSNSRSEMNVSTLELGDSALYLCASSEGTSGELFFGEGSRLTVL.

The chain employs TRBV4-3 and TRBJ1-1; the D gene is possibly TRBD1 (6 bases). Germline CDR1 reads LGHNA; CDR2 reads YSLEER. The CDR3 covers 14 residues. The ends were cut back, 4 bases at V and 0 bases at J, with 9 bases in the middle. CDR3 in DNA: TGCGCCAGCAGCCTGGGGGCATTGAACACTGAAGCTTTCTTT. Amino acids: CASSLGALNTEAFF.

The J gene is TRBJ2-7, the V gene TRBV5-1, with D perhaps matching TRBD2 (5 bases). The germline CDR1 and CDR2 sequences are SGHRS and YFSETQ. V shed 5 bases and J shed 1 base, with 16 bases lying between them. This CDR3 is built from 15 residues. CDR3 region: CASSPRGEGSYEQYF. The CDR3 nucleotides read TGCGCCAGCAGTCCCCGGGGTGAGGGTTCCTACGAGCAGTACTTC.

V and J are TRBV5-1 and TRBJ1-3; D remains ambiguous. Germline assignment: CDR1 SGHRS and CDR2 YFSETQ. This CDR3 is built from 14 residues. The V and J ends lost 1 base and 0 bases respectively, with 5 bases between them. DNA of the CDR3: TGCGCCAGCAGCTTGCAAGCCTCTGGAAACACCATATATTTT. Translation: CASSLQASGNTIYF.

V is TRBV6-4 and J is TRBJ2-1; 10 bases are a match to TRBD2. The V and J ends lost 6 bases and 7 bases, in that order; junction bases with no gene match: 12. Germline V CDR1 and CDR2: MRHNA, SNTAGT. CDR3 length: 16 residues. The CDR3 DNA follows: TGTGCCAGCAGCCTCTGGGGGAGCGGGAGGGTGAATGAGCAGTTCTTC. Its protein product is CASSLWGSGRVNEQFF.

V and J are TRBV6-5 and TRBJ1-1; D may be TRBD1 (6 bases). V shed 5 bases and J shed 9 bases, with 10 bases lying between them. This CDR3 comprises 11 residues. Germline CDR1 MNHEY, CDR2 SVGAGI. CDR3 protein: CASSGDRKAFF. The CDR3 region has the DNA TGTGCCAGCAGTGGAGACAGGAAAGCTTTCTTT.

This rearrangement joins TRBV19 to TRBJ1-1; D is ambiguous. This CDR3 region has 13 residues. CDR1 and CDR2 from the germline V gene are LNHDA and SQIVND (reference sequence). Deletions cut 10 bases from V and 3 bases from J, with 15 bases between. The CDR3 here is CATKTGFYTEAFF. CDR3 nucleotide sequence: TGTGCCACGAAAACGGGGTTTTACACTGAAGCTTTCTTT.

This chain joins TRBV12-5 and TRBJ2-3; perhaps TRBD2 as D (6 bases). The CDR3 runs to 15 residues. V lost 5 bases, J lost 6 bases, and 18 bases lay in between. The germline gives CDR1 LGHNT, CDR2 FRNRAP. In DNA form, the CDR3 reads TGTGCTAGTGGTCTCTGGGACTTTCCCCAGGATACGCAGTATTTT. This encodes CASGLWDFPQDTQYF.

The chain combines TRBV6-6 with TRBJ2-1; unclear D gene. Germline-derived CDR1 and CDR2 are MNHNY and SVGAGI (reference sequence). This CDR3 is built from 13 residues. Trimming pared 8 bases from V and 9 bases from J, leaving 17 bases between. The CDR3 loop is CASGEFMIGEQFF. The CDR3 region has the DNA TGTGCCAGCGGAGAGTTCATGATCGGTGAGCAGTTCTTC.